These 5 T cell receptor beta chains originate from one sample sequenced in a study of shared clonotypes between healthy human individuals. Cells designated naive CD8 were CD45RO-negative and were positively selected for CCR7, with terminally differentiated effector memory CD45RA+ cells excluded. The assay was immunoSEQ multiplex PCR, and TCRdb's table has in-frame clones only and misses some. Altogether roughly 590,000 clones are present, 95% to 96% being singletons, with the ten largest covering around 0.097%. The sequenced sample consisted of naive CD8+ T cells sorted from blood. The receptors derive from a woman in her thirties in good health.

The chain has TRBV19 and TRBJ1-1, with D uncertain. The CDR3 sequence is 13 residues long. Deletions cut 9 bases from V and 1 base from J, with 12 bases between. Germline assignment: CDR1 LNHDA and CDR2 SQIVND (reference sequence). The CDR3 loop is CASQIAGNTEAFF. As DNA, the CDR3 is TGTGCCAGCCAGATTGCGGGGAACACTGAAGCTTTCTTT.

The rearrangement links TRBV4-1 to TRBJ2-7, with 11 bases aligning to TRBD2. Per germline, CDR1 MGHRA and CDR2 YSYEKL. There are 16 residues in the CDR3. V lost 1 base to trimming and J lost 0 bases; unmatched junction nucleotides: 2. DNA for the CDR3: TGCGCCAGCAGCCAAGGCACTAGCGGGAGCTCCTACGAGCAGTACTTC. This sequence encodes CASSQGTSGSSYEQYF.

This clone is a singleton in its sample. This chain uses TRBV5-1 with TRBJ2-2, with 14 bases fitting TRBD2. The CDR3 sequence is 16 residues long. V was pared by 2 bases and J by 5 bases, with 2 bases of the junction left unmatched. The germline CDR1 and CDR2 sequences are SGHRS and YFSETQ. CDR3 in amino acids: CASSLRLAGGTGELFF. In DNA form, the CDR3 reads TGCGCCAGCAGCTTACGACTAGCGGGAGGGACCGGGGAGCTGTTTTTT.

Only one count was recorded for this clone. The chain has TRBV10-1 and TRBJ2-3, with 8 bases fitting TRBD1. The trim removed 3 bases at V and 6 bases at J, leaving 8 bases unmatched. The germline gives CDR1 WNHNN, CDR2 SYGVQD (reference sequence). This CDR3 region has 15 residues. CDR3 sequence: CASSELTGVGDTQYF. CDR3 in DNA: TGCGCCAGCAGTGAACTGACAGGGGTCGGGGATACGCAGTATTTT.

V is TRBV5-1 and J is TRBJ2-7; D gene unclear. The CDR3 runs to 12 residues. V lost 1 base to trimming and J lost 3 bases, with 5 bases between them. Germline loops: CDR1 SGHRS, CDR2 YFSETQ. CDR3 loop: CASSLYGYEQYF. In nucleotides, the CDR3 is TGCGCCAGCAGCTTGTATGGCTACGAGCAGTACTTC.